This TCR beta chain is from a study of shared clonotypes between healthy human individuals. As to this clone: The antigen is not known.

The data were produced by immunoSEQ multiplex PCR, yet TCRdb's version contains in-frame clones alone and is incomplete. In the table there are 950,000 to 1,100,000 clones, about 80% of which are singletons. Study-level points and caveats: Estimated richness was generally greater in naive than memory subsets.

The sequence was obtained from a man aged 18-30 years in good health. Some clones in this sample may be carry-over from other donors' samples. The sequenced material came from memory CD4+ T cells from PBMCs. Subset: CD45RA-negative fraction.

The CDR3 nucleotides are TGTGCTAGTGGTCCCGGGCCTCCGGTTGAGCAGTTCTTC. Residues: CASGPGPPVEQFF. The chain recombines TRBV12-5 with TRBJ2-1, with no clear D. The CDR3 contains 13 residues. Per germline, CDR1 LGHNT and CDR2 FRNRAP. V lost 5 bases and J 9 bases, leaving 14 bases between the germline ends. The variable domain in full, with the rest retrieved from reference TRBV12-5 and TRBJ2-1, is DARVTQTPRHKVTEMGQEVTMRCQPILGHNTVFWYRQTMMQGLELLAYFRNRAPLDDSGMPKDRFSAEMPDATLATLKIQPSEPRDSAVYFCASGPGPPVEQFFGPGTRLTVL.